Described below is a single TCR beta chain sequence and its context. The antigen is unknown. Clones were read by immunoSEQ multiplex PCR, and TCRdb kept only the in-frame ones, dropping some. Of about 100,000 clones detected, around 90% appear once; the ten largest clones hold roughly 2.7%. The data derive from a study of siplizumab effects on memory and regulatory T cells. Study observations and caveats: The alloresponse seemed to draw substantially on naive T cells, which appeared more diverse than memory cells. Some alloreactive sequences were traceable to unstimulated CD4+ memory cells, and siplizumab significantly reduced them.

Germline V gene data show CDR1 as LGHNT and CDR2 as FRNRAP. The germline V and J ends were trimmed by 5 bases and 4 bases, with 5 bases remaining between them. The CDR3 has 11 residues. The chain joins TRBV12-5 to TRBJ2-5; D unclear. The sample consisted of CD4+ T cells sorted from blood. This clonotype originated in a human donor in good health. Some clones in this sample may be carry-over from other donors' samples. The CDR3 protein is CASGIRETQYF. The CDR3, as DNA: TGTGCTAGTGGTATTAGAGAGACCCAGTACTTC.